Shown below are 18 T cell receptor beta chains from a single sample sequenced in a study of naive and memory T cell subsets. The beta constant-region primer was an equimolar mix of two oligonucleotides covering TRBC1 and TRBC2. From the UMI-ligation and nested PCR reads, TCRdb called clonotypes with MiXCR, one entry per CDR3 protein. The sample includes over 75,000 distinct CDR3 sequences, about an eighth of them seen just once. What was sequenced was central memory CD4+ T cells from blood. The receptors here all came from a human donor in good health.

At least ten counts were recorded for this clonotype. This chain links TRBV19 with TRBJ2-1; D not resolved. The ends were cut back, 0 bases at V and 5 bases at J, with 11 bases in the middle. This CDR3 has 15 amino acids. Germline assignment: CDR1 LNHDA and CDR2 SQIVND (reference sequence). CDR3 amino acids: CASSIDPRRDNEQFF. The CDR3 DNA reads TGTGCCAGTAGTATAGATCCGAGGCGAGACAATGAGCAGTTCTTC. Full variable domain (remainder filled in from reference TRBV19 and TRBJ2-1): DGGITQSPKYLFRKEGQNVTLSCEQNLNHDAMYWYRQDPGQGLRLIYYSQIVNDFQKGDIAEGYSVSREKKESFPLTVTSAQKNPTAFYLCASSIDPRRDNEQFFGPGTRLTVL.

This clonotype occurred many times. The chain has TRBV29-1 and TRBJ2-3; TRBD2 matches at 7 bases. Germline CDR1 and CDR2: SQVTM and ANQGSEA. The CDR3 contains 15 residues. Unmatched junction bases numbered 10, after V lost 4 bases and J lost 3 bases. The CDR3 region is CSVVGRREWTDTQYF. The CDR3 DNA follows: TGCAGCGTTGTGGGTCGGCGGGAGTGGACAGATACGCAGTATTTT.

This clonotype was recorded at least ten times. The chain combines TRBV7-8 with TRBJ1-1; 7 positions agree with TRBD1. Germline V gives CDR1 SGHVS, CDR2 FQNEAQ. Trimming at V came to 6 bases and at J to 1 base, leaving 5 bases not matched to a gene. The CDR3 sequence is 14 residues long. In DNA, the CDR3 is TGTGCCAGCAGTTCAGGGGGATGGAACACTGAAGCTTTCTTT. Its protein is CASSSGGWNTEAFF.

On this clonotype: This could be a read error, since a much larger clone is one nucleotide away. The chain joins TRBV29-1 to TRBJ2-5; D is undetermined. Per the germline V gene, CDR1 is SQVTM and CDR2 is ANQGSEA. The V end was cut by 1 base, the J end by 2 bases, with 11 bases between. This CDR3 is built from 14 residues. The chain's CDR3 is CSVEALGSQETQYF. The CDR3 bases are TGCAGCGTTGAAGCCCTGGGCAGTCAAGAGACCCAGTACTTC. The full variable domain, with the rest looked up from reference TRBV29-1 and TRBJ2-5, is SAVISQKPSRDICQRGTSLTIQCQVDSQVTMMFWYRQQPGQSLTLIATANQGSEATYESGFVIDKFPISRPNLTFSTLTVSNMSPEDSSIYLCSVEALGSQETQYFGPGTRLLVL.

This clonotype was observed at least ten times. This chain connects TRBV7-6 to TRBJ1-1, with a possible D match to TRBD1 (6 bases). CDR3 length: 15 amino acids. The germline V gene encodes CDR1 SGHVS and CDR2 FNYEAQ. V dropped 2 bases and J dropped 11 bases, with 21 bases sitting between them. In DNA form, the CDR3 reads TGTGCCAGCAGCTTACAACAGGGACCGACATACAGGGCTTTCTTT. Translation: CASSLQQGPTYRAFF.

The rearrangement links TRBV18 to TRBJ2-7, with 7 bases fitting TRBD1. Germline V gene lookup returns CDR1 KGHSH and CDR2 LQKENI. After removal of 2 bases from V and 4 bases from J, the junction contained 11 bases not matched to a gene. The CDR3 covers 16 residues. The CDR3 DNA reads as TGTGCCAGCTCACCATGGGAAGACAGGGATTGGTACGAGCAGTACTTC. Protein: CASSPWEDRDWYEQYF.

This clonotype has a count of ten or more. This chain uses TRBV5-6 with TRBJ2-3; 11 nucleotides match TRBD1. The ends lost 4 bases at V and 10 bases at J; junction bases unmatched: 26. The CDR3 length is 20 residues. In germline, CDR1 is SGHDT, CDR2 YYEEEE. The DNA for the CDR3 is TGTGCCAGCAGCCCGCAGCCGGGGACAGGGGGAAACTCGGCCCGGCCTGCGCAGTATTTT. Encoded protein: CASSPQPGTGGNSARPAQYF.

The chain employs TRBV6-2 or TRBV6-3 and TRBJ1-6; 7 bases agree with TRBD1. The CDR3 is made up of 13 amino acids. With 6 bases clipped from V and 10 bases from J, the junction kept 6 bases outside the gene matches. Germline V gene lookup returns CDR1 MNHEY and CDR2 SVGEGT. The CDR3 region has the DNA TGTGCCAGCAGGCCACAGGGGAGCTCACCCCTCCACTTT. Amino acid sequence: CASRPQGSSPLHF.

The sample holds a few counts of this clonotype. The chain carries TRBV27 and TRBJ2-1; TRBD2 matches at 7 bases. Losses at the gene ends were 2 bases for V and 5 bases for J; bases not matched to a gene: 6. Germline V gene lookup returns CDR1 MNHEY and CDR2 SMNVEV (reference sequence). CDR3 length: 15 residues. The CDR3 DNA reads TGTGCCAGCAGTTTAGTCGCGGGAGTGCACAATGAGCAGTTCTTC. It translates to CASSLVAGVHNEQFF.

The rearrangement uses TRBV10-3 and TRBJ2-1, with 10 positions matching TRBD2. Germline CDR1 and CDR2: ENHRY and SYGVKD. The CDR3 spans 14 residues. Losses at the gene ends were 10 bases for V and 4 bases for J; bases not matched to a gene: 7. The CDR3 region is CATGTSVGYNEQFF. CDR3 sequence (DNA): TGTGCCACTGGGACTAGCGTAGGATACAATGAGCAGTTCTTC.

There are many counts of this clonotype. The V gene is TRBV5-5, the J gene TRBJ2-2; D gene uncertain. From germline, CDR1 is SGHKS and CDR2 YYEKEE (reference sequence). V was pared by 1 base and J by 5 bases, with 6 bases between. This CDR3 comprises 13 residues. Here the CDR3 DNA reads TGTGCCAGCAGCTTGACCGGTACCGGGGAGCTGTTTTTT. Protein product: CASSLTGTGELFF.

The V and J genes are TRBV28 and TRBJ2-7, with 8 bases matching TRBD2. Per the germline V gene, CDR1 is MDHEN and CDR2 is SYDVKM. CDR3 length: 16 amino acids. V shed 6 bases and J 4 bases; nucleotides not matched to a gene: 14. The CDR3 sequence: CASRLRTSSGVYEQYF. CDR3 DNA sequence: TGTGCCAGCAGGTTGCGGACTAGCAGTGGAGTATACGAGCAGTACTTC.

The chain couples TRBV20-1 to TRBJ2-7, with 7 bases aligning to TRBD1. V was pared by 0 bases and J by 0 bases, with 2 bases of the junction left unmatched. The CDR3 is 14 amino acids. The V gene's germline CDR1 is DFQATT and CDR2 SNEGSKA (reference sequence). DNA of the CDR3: TGCAGTGCTAGAGACGGGACAGTCTCCTACGAGCAGTACTTC. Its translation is CSARDGTVSYEQYF.

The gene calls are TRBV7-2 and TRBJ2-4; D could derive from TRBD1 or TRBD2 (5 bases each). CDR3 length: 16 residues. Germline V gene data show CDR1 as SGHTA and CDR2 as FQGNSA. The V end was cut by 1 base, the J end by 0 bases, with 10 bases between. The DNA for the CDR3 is TGTGCCAGCAGCTTAGGGGGGAGTATAGCCAAAAACATTCAGTACTTC. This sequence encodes CASSLGGSIAKNIQYF.

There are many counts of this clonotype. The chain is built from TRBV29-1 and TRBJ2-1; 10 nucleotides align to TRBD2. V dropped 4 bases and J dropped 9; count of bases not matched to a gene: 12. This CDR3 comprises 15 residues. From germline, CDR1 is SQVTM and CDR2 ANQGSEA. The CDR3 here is CSVGDASGSIGEQFF. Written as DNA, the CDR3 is TGCAGCGTTGGTGATGCTAGCGGGAGTATTGGTGAGCAGTTCTTC.

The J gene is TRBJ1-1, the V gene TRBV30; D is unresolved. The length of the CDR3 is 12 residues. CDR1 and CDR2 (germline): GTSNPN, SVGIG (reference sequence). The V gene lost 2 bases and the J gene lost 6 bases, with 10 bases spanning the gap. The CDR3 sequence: CAWSRRRAEAFF. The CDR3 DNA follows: TGTGCCTGGAGTAGGAGGAGGGCTGAAGCTTTCTTT.

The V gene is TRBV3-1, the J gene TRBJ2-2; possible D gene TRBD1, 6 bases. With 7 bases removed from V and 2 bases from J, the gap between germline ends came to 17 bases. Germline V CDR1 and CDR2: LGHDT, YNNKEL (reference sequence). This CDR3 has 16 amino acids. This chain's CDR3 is CASMPYRTDNTGELFF. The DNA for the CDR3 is TGTGCCAGCATGCCGTACCGGACAGATAACACCGGGGAGCTGTTTTTT.

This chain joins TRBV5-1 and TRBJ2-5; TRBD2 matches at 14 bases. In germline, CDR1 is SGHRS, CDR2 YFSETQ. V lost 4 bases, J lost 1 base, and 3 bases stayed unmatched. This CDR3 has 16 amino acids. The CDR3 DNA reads TGCGCCAGCAGCGGGACTAGCGGGAGTACCCAAGAGACCCAGTACTTC. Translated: CASSGTSGSTQETQYF.